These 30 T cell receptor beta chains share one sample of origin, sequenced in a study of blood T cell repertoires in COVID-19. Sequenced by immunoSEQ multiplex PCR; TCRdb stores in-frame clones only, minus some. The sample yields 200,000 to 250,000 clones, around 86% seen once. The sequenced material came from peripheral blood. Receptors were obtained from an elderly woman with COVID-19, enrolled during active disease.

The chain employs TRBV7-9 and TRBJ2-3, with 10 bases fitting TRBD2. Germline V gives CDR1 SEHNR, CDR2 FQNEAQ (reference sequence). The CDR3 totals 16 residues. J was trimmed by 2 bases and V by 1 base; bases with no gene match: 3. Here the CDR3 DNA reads TGTGCCAGCAGCTTAGAAGCGGGGGGGGCCACAGATACGCAGTATTTT. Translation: CASSLEAGGATDTQYF. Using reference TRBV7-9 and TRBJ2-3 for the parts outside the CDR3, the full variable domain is DTGVSQNPRHKITKRGQNVTFRCDPISEHNRLYWYRQTLGQGPEFLTYFQNEAQLEKSRLLSDRFSAERPKGSFSTLEIQRTEQGDSAMYLCASSLEAGGATDTQYFGPGTRLTVL.

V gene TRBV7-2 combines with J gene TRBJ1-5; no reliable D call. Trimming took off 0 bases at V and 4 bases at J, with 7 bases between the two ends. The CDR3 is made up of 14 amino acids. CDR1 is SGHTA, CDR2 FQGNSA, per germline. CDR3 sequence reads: CASSLAAGNQPQHF. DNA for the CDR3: TGTGCCAGCAGCTTAGCGGCGGGGAATCAGCCCCAGCATTTT.

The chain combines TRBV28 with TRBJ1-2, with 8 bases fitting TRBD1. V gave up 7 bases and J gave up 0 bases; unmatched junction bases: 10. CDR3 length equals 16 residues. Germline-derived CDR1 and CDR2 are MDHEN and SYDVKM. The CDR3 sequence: CASNTRGDRSNYGYTF. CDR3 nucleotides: TGTGCCAGCAATACGAGAGGGGACAGGTCTAACTATGGCTACACCTTC.

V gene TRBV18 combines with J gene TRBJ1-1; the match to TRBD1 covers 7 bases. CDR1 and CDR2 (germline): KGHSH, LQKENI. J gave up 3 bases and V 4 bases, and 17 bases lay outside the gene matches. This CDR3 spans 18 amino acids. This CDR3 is CASSLLDGQVVGDTEAFF. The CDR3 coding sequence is TGTGCCAGCTCACTCCTTGACGGACAGGTGGTAGGGGACACTGAAGCTTTCTTT.

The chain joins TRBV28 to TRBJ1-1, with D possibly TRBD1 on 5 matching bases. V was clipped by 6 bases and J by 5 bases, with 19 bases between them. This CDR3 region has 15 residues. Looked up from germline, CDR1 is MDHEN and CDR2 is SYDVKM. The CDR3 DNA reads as TGTGCCAGCAGACTTAGCAGGGTGGGGTCGACTGAAGCTTTCTTT. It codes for CASRLSRVGSTEAFF.

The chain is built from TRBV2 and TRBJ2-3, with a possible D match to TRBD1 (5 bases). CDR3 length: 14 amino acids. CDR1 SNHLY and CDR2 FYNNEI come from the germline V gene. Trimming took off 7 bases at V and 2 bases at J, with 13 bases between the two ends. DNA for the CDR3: TGTGCCAGCACCTTGAGACAGCCCACAGATACGCAGTATTTT. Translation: CASTLRQPTDTQYF.

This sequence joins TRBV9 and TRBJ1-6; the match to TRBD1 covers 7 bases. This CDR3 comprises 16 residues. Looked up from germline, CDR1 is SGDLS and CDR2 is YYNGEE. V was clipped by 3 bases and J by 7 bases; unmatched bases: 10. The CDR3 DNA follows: TGTGCCAGCAGCGCTCGGCGGGACAGCTACAATTCACCCCTCCACTTT. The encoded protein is CASSARRDSYNSPLHF.

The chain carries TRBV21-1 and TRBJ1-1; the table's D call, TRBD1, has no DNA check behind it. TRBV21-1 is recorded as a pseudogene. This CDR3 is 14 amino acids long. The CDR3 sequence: CASSKEDTGGEAFF. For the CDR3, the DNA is TGTGCCAGCAGCAAAGAGGATACAGGGGGCGAAGCTTTCTTT.

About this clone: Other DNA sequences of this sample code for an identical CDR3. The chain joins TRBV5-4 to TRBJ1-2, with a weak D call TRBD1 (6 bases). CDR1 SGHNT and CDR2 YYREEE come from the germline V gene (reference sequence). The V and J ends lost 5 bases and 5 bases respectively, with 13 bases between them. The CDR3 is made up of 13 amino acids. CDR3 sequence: CASSAGQQYGYTF. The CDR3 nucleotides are TGTGCCAGCAGTGCCGGACAGCAATATGGCTACACCTTC.

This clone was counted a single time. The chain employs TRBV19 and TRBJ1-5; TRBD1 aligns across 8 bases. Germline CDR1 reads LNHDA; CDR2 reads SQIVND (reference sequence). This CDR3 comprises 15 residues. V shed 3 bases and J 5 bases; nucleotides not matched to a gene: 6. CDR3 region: CASSIWAGGDQPQHF. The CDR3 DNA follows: TGTGCCAGTAGTATTTGGGCAGGGGGCGATCAGCCCCAGCATTTT.

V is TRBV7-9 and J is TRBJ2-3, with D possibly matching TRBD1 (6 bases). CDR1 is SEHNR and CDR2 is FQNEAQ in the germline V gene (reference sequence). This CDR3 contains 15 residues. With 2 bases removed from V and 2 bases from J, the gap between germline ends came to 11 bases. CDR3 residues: CASSLWQGNTDTQYF. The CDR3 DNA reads TGTGCCAGCAGCTTATGGCAGGGGAACACAGATACGCAGTATTTT.

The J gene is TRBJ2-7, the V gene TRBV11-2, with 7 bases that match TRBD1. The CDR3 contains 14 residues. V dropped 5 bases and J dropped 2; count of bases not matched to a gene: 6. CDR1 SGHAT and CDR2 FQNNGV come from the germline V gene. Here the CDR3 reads CASSPQTGPYEQYF. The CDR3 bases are TGTGCCAGCAGCCCCCAGACAGGGCCCTACGAGCAGTACTTC.

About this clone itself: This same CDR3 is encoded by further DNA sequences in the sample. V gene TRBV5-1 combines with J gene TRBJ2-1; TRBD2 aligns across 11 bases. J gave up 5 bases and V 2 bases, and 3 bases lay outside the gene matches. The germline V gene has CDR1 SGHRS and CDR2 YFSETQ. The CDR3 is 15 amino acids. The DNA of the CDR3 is TGCGCCAGCAGCTTACTAGCGGGGGCCAACAATGAGCAGTTCTTC. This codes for CASSLLAGANNEQFF.

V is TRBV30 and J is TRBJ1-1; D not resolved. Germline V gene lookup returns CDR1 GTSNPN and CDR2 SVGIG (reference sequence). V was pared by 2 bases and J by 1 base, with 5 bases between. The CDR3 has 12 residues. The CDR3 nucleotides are TGTGCCTGGAGTAAGCGGAACACTGAAGCTTTCTTT. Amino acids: CAWSKRNTEAFF.

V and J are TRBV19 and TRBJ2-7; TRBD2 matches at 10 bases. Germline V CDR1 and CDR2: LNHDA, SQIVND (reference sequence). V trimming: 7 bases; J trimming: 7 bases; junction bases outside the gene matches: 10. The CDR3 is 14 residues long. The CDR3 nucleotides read TGTGCCAGTAATCCCGGACTAGCGGTGGGGGAGCAGTACTTC. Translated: CASNPGLAVGEQYF. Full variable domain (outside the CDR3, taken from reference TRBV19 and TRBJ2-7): DGGITQSPKYLFRKEGQNVTLSCEQNLNHDAMYWYRQDPGQGLRLIYYSQIVNDFQKGDIAEGYSVSREKKESFPLTVTSAQKNPTAFYLCASNPGLAVGEQYFGPGTRLTVT.

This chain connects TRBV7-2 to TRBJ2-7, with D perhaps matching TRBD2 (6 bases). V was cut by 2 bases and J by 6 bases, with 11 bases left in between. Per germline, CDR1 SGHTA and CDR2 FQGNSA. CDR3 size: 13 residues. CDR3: CASSLLEGSEQYV. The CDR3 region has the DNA TGTGCCAGCAGCTTATTGGAGGGCTCCGAGCAGTACGTC.

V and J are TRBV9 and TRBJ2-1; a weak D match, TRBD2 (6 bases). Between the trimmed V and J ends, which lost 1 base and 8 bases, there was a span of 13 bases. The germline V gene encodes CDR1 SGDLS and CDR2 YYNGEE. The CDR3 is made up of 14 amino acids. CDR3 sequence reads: CASSVTQGGDEQFF. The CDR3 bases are TGTGCCAGCAGCGTAACCCAGGGAGGCGATGAGCAGTTCTTC.

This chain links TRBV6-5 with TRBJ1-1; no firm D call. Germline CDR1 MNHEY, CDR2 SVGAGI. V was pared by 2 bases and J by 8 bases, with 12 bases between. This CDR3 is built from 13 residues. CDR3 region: CASSYSQPLEAFF. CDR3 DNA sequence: TGTGCCAGCAGTTACAGCCAACCTTTAGAAGCTTTCTTT.

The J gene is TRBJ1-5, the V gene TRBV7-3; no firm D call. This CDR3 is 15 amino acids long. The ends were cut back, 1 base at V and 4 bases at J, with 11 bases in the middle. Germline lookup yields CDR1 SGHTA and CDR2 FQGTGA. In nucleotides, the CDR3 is TGTGCCAGCAGCTTAATCCCGGGTTTTAATCAGCCCCAGCATTTT. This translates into CASSLIPGFNQPQHF. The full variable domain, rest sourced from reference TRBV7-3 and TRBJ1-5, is GAGVSQTPSNKVTEKGKYVELRCDPISGHTALYWYRQSLGQGPEFLIYFQGTGAADDSGLPNDRFFAVRPEGSVSTLKIQRTERGDSAVYLCASSLIPGFNQPQHFGDGTRLSIL.

The CDR3 reads CASSSYSGQGANEKLFF. Here the CDR3 DNA reads TGTGCCAGCAGTTCCTATTCCGGACAGGGGGCGAATGAAAAACTGTTTTTT. V gene TRBV28 combines with J gene TRBJ1-4; 11 nucleotides match TRBD1. V dropped 4 bases and J dropped 5; count of bases not matched to a gene: 9. The CDR3 consists of 17 residues. Germline loops: CDR1 MDHEN, CDR2 SYDVKM. The entire variable domain, with the rest obtained from reference TRBV28 and TRBJ1-4, is as follows: DVKVTQSSRYLVKRTGEKVFLECVQDMDHENMFWYRQDPGLGLRLIYFSYDVKMKEKGDIPEGYSVSREKKERFSLILESASTNQTSMYLCASSSYSGQGANEKLFFGSGTQLSVL.

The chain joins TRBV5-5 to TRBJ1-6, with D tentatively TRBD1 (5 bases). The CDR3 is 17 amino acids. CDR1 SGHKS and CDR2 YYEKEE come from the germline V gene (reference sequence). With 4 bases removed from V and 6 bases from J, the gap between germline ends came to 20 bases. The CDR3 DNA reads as TGTGCCAGCAGCCCCTCCGCAGGGAGGGGCTCTAATTCACCCCTCCACTTT. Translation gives CASSPSAGRGSNSPLHF.

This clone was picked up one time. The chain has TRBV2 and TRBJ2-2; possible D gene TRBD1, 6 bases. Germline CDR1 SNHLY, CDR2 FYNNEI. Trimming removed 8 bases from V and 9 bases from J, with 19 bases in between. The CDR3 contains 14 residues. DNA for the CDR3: TGTGCCAGCCGCCCGGACAGCGGACGGCGGGAGCTGTTTTTT. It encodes CASRPDSGRRELFF.

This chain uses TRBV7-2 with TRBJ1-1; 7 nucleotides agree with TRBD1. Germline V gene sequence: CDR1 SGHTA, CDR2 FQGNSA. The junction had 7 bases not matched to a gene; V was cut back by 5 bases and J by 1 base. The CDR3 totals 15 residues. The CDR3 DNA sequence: TGTGCCAGCAGCCCCCGGGGACAGAAGAACACTGAAGCTTTCTTT. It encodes CASSPRGQKNTEAFF.

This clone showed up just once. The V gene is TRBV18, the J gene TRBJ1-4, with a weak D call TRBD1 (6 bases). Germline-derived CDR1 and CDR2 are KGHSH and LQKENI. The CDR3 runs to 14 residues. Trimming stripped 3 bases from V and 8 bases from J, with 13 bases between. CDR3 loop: CASSPDLQGEKLFF. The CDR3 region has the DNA TGTGCCAGCTCACCGGACCTACAGGGCGAAAAACTGTTTTTT.

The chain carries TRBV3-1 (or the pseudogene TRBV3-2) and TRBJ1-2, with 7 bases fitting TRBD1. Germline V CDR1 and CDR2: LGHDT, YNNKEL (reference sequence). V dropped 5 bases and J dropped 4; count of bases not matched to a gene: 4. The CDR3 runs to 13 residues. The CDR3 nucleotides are TGTGCCAGCAGCGACAGGGAAGCCTATGGCTACACCTTC. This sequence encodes CASSDREAYGYTF.

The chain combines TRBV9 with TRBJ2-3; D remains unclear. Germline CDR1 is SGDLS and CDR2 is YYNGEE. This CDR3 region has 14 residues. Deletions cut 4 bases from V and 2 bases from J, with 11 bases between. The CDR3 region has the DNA TGTGCCAGCAGCTCCTCCGCTACCACAGATACGCAGTATTTT. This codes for CASSSSATTDTQYF.

The CDR3 nucleotides read TGTGCCAGCAGCCCCGGGTCGAACACCGGGGAGCTGTTTTTT. It encodes CASSPGSNTGELFF. This chain joins TRBV3-1 (or the pseudogene TRBV3-2) and TRBJ2-2; D remains ambiguous. Trimming cost V 4 bases and J 0 bases, with 6 bases left between them. CDR1 LGHDT and CDR2 YNNKEL come from the germline V gene (reference sequence). The CDR3 is 14 amino acids.

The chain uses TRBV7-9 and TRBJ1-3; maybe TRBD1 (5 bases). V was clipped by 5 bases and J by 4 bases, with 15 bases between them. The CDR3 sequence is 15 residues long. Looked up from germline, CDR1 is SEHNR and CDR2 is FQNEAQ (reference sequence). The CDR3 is CASSQQDVSGNTIYF. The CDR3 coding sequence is TGTGCCAGCAGCCAACAGGACGTTTCCGGAAACACCATATATTTT. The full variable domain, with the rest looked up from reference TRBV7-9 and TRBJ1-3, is DTGVSQNPRHKITKRGQNVTFRCDPISEHNRLYWYRQTLGQGPEFLTYFQNEAQLEKSRLLSDRFSAERPKGSFSTLEIQRTEQGDSAMYLCASSQQDVSGNTIYFGEGSWLTVV.

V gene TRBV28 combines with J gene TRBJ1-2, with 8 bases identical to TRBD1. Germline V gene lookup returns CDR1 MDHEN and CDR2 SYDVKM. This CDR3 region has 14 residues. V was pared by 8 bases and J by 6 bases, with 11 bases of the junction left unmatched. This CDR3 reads CASRRQGTKDGYTF. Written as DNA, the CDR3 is TGTGCCAGCCGGAGACAGGGGACTAAGGATGGCTACACCTTC.

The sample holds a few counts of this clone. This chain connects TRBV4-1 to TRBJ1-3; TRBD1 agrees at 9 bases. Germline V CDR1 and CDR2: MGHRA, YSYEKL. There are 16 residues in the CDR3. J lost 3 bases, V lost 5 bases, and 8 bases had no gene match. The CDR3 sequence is CASSSGTGRLGNTIYF. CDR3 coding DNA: TGCGCCAGCAGCTCGGGGACAGGGCGTCTTGGAAACACCATATATTTT.